This T cell receptor (beta chain) was found in a study of blood T cell repertoires in COVID-19. Between the trimmed V and J ends, which lost 4 bases and 6 bases, there was a span of 17 bases. The CDR3 is 15 residues long. Germline CDR1 and CDR2: SEHNR and FQNEAQ (reference sequence). Measured with immunoSEQ multiplex PCR; TCRdb has only the in-frame clones, and not every one. Of some 450,000 clones listed, about nine tenths are singletons. Source material: peripheral blood. This clonotype was obtained from a woman between 50 and 59 years old with COVID-19, enrolled during active disease. The chain is built from TRBV7-9 and TRBJ2-3; perhaps TRBD2 as D (6 bases). The CDR3 bases are TGTGCCAGCAGCTCCTATAATCTAGCGACGGATACGCAGTATTTT. Encoded protein: CASSSYNLATDTQYF.